This T cell receptor beta chain comes out of a study of T cells after somatic rescue of genetic block. This CDR3 has 13 amino acids. The germline gives CDR1 MNHEY, CDR2 SVGAGI. The V end was cut by 2 bases, the J end by 3 bases, with 8 bases between. The table came from immunoSEQ multiplex PCR; TCRdb's copy has only in-frame clones and leaves some out. The sample includes tens of thousands of clones, 85% to 95% seen only once; the top ten take roughly 2.8%. Sequencing was carried out using peripheral blood mononuclear cells (PBMCs). This chain links TRBV6-5 with TRBJ2-7; D remains ambiguous. This clonotype was sampled from a man aged 35-49 years. CDR3 DNA sequence: TGTGCCAGCAGTTACGGCCAGAACTACGAGCAGTACTTC. It specifies CASSYGQNYEQYF.